This T cell receptor beta chain was captured in a study of blood T cells in healthy people across ages. This clonotype came up many times. The target antigen is unknown. PCR was performed a second time for about 7 to 11 cycles using a sample-barcoded 5' primer and a J-beta primer mix. From the 5' RACE reads, TCRdb called clonotypes with MiXCR, one entry per CDR3 protein. Here the sample spans about 930,000 distinct CDR3 sequences, almost 30% being singletons. Study conclusions and caveats: Comparison with aged donors showed that long-lived donors had more naive CD4+ cells and higher diversity.

This sample was also put to use in a study of T cells of mothers and their children.

Input material: blood. The sequence derives from a woman aged 40-49 years in good health.

The CDR3 loop is CASSFIVGGAGNIQYF. The CDR3 region has the DNA TGTGCCAGCAGTTTTATAGTCGGGGGGGCCGGAAACATTCAGTACTTC. The chain joins TRBV28 to TRBJ2-4, with 8 bases matching TRBD2. The germline gives CDR1 MDHEN, CDR2 SYDVKM. The CDR3 length is 16 residues. The ends lost 3 bases at V and 6 bases at J; junction bases unmatched: 10.